This T cell receptor (beta chain) was retrieved from a study of T cell changes during pregnancy in multiple sclerosis. Some clones are missing from TCRdb's copy, which holds only in-frame ones; the method was immunoSEQ multiplex PCR. The data hold 30,000 to 45,000 clones, with around 90% observed a single time. CDR1 is MNHEY, CDR2 SMNVEV, per germline (reference sequence). This CDR3 contains 20 residues. V was pared by 6 bases and J by 0 bases, with 16 bases of the junction left unmatched. V and J are TRBV27 and TRBJ2-6; 8 nucleotides align to TRBD1. This TCR derives from a female donor with multiple sclerosis, enrolled in a pregnancy study. The sample here was CD4+ T cells from peripheral blood mononuclear cells, taken in the third trimester of pregnancy. CDR3 region: CASSNTQDRAISSGANVLTF. DNA for the CDR3: TGTGCCAGCAGCAACACTCAGGACAGGGCGATTTCCTCTGGGGCCAACGTCCTGACTTTC.